These 9 T cell receptor beta chains were sequenced from one sample in a study of cytomegalovirus exposure and HLA in healthy donors. The PCR contained 60 Vbeta and 13 Jbeta primers. TCRdb keeps only in-frame clones here, not all; method: immunoSEQ multiplex PCR. The table shows around 190,000 clones, with 60% to 85% occurring only once. The sequencing input was PBMCs. These receptors were obtained from a man between 35 and 55 years old in good health and CMV-seronegative.

The chain recombines TRBV4-3 with TRBJ1-1; no firm D call. The CDR3 extends over 13 amino acids. Trimming took off 5 bases at V and 0 bases at J, with 7 bases between the two ends. Germline V lookup: CDR1 LGHNA, CDR2 YSLEER. This CDR3 is CASSVWLNTEAFF. As DNA, the CDR3 is TGCGCCAGCAGCGTGTGGCTGAACACTGAAGCTTTCTTT.

The rearrangement uses TRBV9 and TRBJ2-3, with D unresolved. Between the trimmed V and J ends, which lost 3 bases and 2 bases, there was a span of 13 bases. This CDR3 contains 15 residues. The V gene's germline CDR1 is SGDLS and CDR2 YYNGEE. CDR3 in amino acids: CASSEATYNTDTQYF. The DNA for the CDR3 is TGTGCCAGCAGCGAGGCGACTTACAACACAGATACGCAGTATTTT.

V is TRBV29-1 and J is TRBJ2-3, with 9 positions matching TRBD2. Germline lookup yields CDR1 SQVTM and CDR2 ANQGSEA. This CDR3 is built from 17 residues. Germline trimming cut 0 bases from V and 6 bases from J; bases unmatched to any gene: 13. CDR3 amino acids: CSVEDPSARGGNDTQYF. For the CDR3, the DNA is TGCAGCGTTGAAGACCCCTCGGCGCGGGGGGGCAATGATACGCAGTATTTT.

This clone was observed a single time. The gene calls are TRBV5-6 and TRBJ1-1; TRBD1 agrees at 8 bases. This CDR3 spans 15 amino acids. Germline V gives CDR1 SGHDT, CDR2 YYEEEE. The J segment lost 4 bases and the V segment lost 1 base, leaving 6 bases of the junction unmatched. The chain's CDR3 is CASSLFQGASTEAFF. The CDR3 nucleotides read TGTGCCAGCAGCTTGTTCCAGGGGGCGAGCACTGAAGCTTTCTTT.

The chain uses TRBV7-9 and TRBJ2-3, with 7 bases matching TRBD2. V was clipped by 5 bases and J by 6 bases; unmatched bases: 5. The CDR3 covers 13 residues. Germline loops: CDR1 SEHNR, CDR2 FQNEAQ (reference sequence). CDR3 amino acids: CASSARGGDTQYF. For the CDR3, the DNA is TGTGCCAGCAGCGCGCGGGGAGGGGATACGCAGTATTTT.

V usage is TRBV25-1 and J usage is TRBJ1-4; 9 bases agree with TRBD1. With V trimmed by 2 bases and J by 7 bases, 2 bases remained unmatched. Germline assignment: CDR1 MGHDK and CDR2 SYGVNS. This CDR3 comprises 14 residues. The CDR3 DNA is TGTGCCAGCAGTGAAGACAGGGGGAGTGAAAAACTGTTTTTT. Amino acid sequence: CASSEDRGSEKLFF.

The rearrangement links TRBV20-1 to TRBJ2-7; D is uncertain. Trimming pared 7 bases from V and 0 bases from J, leaving 7 bases between. This CDR3 is built from 11 residues. Germline CDR1 is DFQATT and CDR2 is SNEGSKA (reference sequence). DNA of the CDR3: TGCAGTGTTGCGATCTCCTACGAGCAGTACTTC. It is translated as CSVAISYEQYF.

The chain carries TRBV6-1 and TRBJ2-5; D uncertain. The germline gives CDR1 MNHNS, CDR2 SASEGT. The CDR3 sequence is 10 residues long. The V and J ends lost 6 bases and 5 bases respectively, with 4 bases between them. CDR3 amino acids: CASRGETQYF. CDR3 nucleotides: TGTGCCAGCAGGGGCGAGACCCAGTACTTC.

V and J are TRBV2 and TRBJ2-3, with 9 bases matching TRBD1. The germline V gene encodes CDR1 SNHLY and CDR2 FYNNEI. The CDR3 loop spans 16 amino acids. V lost 7 bases, J lost 2 bases, and 10 bases stayed unmatched. The chain's CDR3 is CASKTGGRGYTDTQYF. CDR3 DNA: TGTGCCAGCAAGACAGGGGGTCGCGGTTACACAGATACGCAGTATTTT.